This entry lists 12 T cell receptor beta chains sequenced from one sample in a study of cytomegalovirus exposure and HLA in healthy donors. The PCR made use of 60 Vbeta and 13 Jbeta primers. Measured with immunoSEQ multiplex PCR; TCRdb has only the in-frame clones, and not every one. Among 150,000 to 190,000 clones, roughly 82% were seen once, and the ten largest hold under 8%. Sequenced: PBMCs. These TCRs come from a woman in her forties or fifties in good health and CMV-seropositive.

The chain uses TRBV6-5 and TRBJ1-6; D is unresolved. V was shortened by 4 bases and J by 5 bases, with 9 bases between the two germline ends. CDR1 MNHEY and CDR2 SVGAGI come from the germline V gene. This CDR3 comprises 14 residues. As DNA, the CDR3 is TGTGCCAGCAGTTCCTTCTTCCATAATTCACCCCTCCACTTT. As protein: CASSSFFHNSPLHF.

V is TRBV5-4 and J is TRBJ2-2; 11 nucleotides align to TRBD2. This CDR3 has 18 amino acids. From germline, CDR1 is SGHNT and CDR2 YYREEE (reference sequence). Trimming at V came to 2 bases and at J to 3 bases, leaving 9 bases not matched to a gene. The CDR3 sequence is CASSFGASGGPHTGELFF. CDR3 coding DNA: TGTGCCAGCAGCTTCGGGGCTAGCGGGGGGCCCCACACCGGGGAGCTGTTTTTT.

CDR3 coding DNA: TGTGCCAGCAGCTTGAACAGGAATAACTATGGCTACACCTTC. Translating gives CASSLNRNNYGYTF. The chain couples TRBV5-5 to TRBJ1-2, with D possibly being TRBD1 (5 bases). The CDR3 is 14 residues long. The V end lost 1 base, the J end lost 1 base, and 8 bases lay between the germline ends. The germline CDR1 and CDR2 sequences are SGHKS and YYEKEE (reference sequence).

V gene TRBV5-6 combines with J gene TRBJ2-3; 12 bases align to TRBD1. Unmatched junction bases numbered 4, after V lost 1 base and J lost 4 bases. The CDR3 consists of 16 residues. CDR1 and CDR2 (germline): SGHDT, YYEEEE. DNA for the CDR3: TGTGCCAGCAGCTTGAGGGGGACAGGGGGCGCAGATACGCAGTATTTT. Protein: CASSLRGTGGADTQYF.

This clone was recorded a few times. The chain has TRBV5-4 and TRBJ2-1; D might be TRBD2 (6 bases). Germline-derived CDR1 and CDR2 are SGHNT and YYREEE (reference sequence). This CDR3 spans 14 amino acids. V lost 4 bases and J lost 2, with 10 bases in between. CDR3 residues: CASSAGQAYNEQFF. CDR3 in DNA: TGTGCCAGCAGCGCGGGGCAGGCCTACAATGAGCAGTTCTTC. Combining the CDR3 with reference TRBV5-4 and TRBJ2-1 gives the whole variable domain ETGVTQSPTHLIKTRGQQVTLRCSSQSGHNTVSWYQQALGQGPQFIFQYYREEENGRGNFPPRFSGLQFPNYSSELNVNALELDDSALYLCASSAGQAYNEQFFGPGTRLTVL.

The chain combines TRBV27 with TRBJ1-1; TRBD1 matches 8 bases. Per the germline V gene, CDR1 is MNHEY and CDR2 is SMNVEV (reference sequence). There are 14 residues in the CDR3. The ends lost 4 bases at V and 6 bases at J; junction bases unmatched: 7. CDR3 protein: CASSSNTGGPEAFF. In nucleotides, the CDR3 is TGTGCCAGCAGTTCGAACACAGGGGGACCTGAAGCTTTCTTT.

Here the CDR3 reads CASSSRTSGGEQFF. The DNA for the CDR3 is TGTGCCAGCAGCTCACGGACTAGCGGGGGGGAGCAGTTCTTC. The rearrangement links TRBV7-2 to TRBJ2-1; 14 bases match TRBD2. Germline V gene lookup returns CDR1 SGHTA and CDR2 FQGNSA. The length of the CDR3 is 14 residues. After removal of 4 bases from V and 10 bases from J, the junction contained 3 bases not matched to a gene.

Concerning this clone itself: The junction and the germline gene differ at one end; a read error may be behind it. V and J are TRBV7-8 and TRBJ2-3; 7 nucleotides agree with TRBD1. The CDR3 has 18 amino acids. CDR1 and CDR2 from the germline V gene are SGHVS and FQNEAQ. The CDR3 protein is CASSPSPLRALGTDTQYF. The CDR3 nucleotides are TGTGCCAGCAGCCCCTCTCCACTTAGGGCCCTAGGGACAGATACGCAATATTTT.

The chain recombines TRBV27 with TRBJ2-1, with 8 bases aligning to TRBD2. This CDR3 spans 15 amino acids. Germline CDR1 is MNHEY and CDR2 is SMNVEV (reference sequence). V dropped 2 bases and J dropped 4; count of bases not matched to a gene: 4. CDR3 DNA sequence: TGTGCCAGCAGTTTAGTAGCGGGGACTTACAATGAGCAGTTCTTC. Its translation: CASSLVAGTYNEQFF.

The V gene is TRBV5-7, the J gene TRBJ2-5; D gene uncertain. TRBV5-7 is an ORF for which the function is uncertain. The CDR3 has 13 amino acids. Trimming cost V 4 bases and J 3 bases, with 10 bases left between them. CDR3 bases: TGTGCCAGCAGCGTGACTTACGAAGAGACCCAGTACTTC. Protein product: CASSVTYEETQYF.

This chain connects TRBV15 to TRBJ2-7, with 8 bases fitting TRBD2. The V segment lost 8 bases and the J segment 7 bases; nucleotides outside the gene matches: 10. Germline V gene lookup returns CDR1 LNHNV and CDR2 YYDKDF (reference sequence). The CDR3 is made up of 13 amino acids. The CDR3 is CATSGTRSDEQYF. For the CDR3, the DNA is TGTGCCACCTCCGGGACTAGGTCAGATGAGCAGTACTTC.

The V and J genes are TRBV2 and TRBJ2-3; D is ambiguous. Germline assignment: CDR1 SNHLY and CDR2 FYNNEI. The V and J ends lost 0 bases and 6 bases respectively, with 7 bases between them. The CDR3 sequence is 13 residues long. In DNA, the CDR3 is TGTGCCAGCAGTGAAGCCCAACGGGATACGCAGTATTTT. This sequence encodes CASSEAQRDTQYF.